This T cell receptor (beta chain) emerged from a study of Graves' ophthalmopathy and Graves' hyperthyroidism. This clonotype came up a few times. The ends lost 3 bases at V and 3 bases at J; junction bases unmatched: 4. Germline assignment: CDR1 GTSNPN and CDR2 SVGIG (reference sequence). The CDR3 runs to 13 residues. Using RNA transcripts, the TCR beta CDR3 regions were amplified. A first-round RT-PCR used HTBI primers, followed by a second-round multiplex PCR. TCRdb re-called the multiplex PCR reads through MiXCR, storing one row per CDR3 protein. The sample carries roughly 420,000 distinct CDR3 sequences, approximately 21% recorded once.

The sample taken for sequencing was peripheral blood. This TCR derives from a woman between 18 and 30 years old with stable Graves' hyperthyroidism. The V gene is TRBV30, the J gene TRBJ2-7, with 8 bases lining up with TRBD1. CDR3 loop: CAWSQGASYEQYF. DNA of the CDR3: TGTGCCTGGAGCCAGGGGGCCAGCTACGAGCAGTACTTC.